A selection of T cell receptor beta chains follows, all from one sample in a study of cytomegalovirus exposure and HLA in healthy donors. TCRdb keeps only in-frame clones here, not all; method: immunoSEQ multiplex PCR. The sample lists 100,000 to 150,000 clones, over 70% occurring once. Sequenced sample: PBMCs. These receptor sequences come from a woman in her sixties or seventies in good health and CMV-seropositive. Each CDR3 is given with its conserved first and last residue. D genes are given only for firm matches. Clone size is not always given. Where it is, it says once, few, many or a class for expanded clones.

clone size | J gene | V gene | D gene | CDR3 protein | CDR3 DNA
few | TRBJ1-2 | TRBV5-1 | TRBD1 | CASSLGGTGRGYTF | TGCGCCAGCAGCTTGGGCGGGACAGGGAGAGGCTACACCTTC
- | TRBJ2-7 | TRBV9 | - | CASSVDPSALYEQYF | TGTGCCAGCAGCGTAGATCCTAGCGCCCTATACGAGCAGTACTTC
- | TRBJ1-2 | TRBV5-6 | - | CASSLEFRDYGYTF | TGTGCCAGCAGCTTGGAGTTCCGGGACTATGGCTACACCTTC
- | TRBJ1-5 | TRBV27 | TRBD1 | CASSLGTGVKPQHF | TGTGCCAGCAGTTTAGGGACAGGAGTTAAGCCCCAGCATTTT
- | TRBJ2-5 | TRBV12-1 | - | CASSLQDLAVQAQYF | TGTGCCAGCAGCCTCCAGGACCTAGCGGTACAGGCCCAGTACTTC
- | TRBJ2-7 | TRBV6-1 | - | CASSEAGLSYEQYF | TGTGCCAGCAGTGAAGCGGGGCTCTCCTACGAGCAGTACTTC
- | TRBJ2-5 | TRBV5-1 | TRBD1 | CASSLGTGRETQYF | TGCGCCAGCAGCCTGGGGACAGGGAGGGAGACCCAGTACTTC
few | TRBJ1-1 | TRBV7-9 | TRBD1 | CSSSWTGTLMNTEAFF | TGTTCCAGCAGCTGGACAGGGACTTTGATGAACACTGAAGCTTTCTTT
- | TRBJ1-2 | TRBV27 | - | CASSLSVDRANYGYTF | TGTGCCAGCAGTTTATCGGTAGACAGAGCTAACTATGGCTACACCTTC
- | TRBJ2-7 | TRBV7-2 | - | CASSQRGEQYF | TGTGCCAGCAGCCAAAGGGGAGAGCAGTACTTC
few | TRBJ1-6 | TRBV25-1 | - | CASSDYRAGNSPLHF | TGTGCCAGCAGTGATTACAGGGCAGGTAATTCACCCCTCCACTTT
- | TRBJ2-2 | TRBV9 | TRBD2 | CASSRGGANTGELFF | TGTGCCAGCAGTCGGGGGGGCGCGAACACCGGGGAGCTGTTTTTT
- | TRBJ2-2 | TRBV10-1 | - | CASSAGNTGELFF | TGCGCCAGCAGTGCAGGCAACACCGGGGAGCTGTTTTTT
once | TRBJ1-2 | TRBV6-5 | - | CASSRDGGAHGYTF | TGTGCCAGCAGTCGGGACGGCGGGGCCCATGGCTACACCTTC
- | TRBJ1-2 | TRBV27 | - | CASSPPTGSNYGYTF | TGTGCCAGCAGTCCCCCTACAGGGTCTAACTATGGCTACACCTTC
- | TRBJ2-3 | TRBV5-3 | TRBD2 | CARSIGPKGLAAQQTSTDTQYF | TGTGCCAGAAGCATCGGACCCAAAGGACTAGCGGCCCAACAGACTAGCACAGATACGCAGTATTTT
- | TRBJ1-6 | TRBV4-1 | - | CASSPQDTLQLGNSPLHF | TGCGCCAGCAGCCCCCAGGACACCTTACAGCTGGGGAATTCACCCCTCCACTTT
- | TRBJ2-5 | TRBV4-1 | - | CASSSGGQETQYF | TGCGCCAGCAGCTCCGGAGGACAAGAGACCCAGTACTTC
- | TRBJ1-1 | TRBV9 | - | CASSSQVGGGAFF | TGTGCCAGCAGCTCCCAGGTCGGCGGGGGAGCTTTCTTT
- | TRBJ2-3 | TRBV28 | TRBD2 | CASSSSISGLAGVRDTQYF | TGTGCCAGCAGTTCCTCTATAAGCGGACTAGCGGGGGTGAGAGATACGCAGTATTTT
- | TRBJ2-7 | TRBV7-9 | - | CASSLGGSNYEQYF | TGTGCCAGCAGCTTAGGAGGGAGCAATTACGAGCAGTACTTC
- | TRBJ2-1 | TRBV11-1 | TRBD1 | CASSSPFLRQGSSYNEQFF | TGTGCCAGCAGCTCCCCGTTCCTCAGACAGGGATCCTCCTACAATGAGCAGTTCTTC
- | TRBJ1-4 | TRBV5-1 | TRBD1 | CASSLSGQGPERLFF | TGCGCCAGCAGCTTGTCTGGACAGGGACCCGAAAGACTGTTTTTT
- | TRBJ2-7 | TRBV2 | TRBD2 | CASSERASGSYEQYF | TGTGCCAGCAGTGAAAGGGCTAGCGGTTCCTACGAGCAGTACTTC
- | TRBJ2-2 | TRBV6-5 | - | CASIAGVGTGELFF | TGTGCCAGCATAGCAGGGGTGGGGACCGGGGAGCTGTTTTTT